This is a list of T cell receptor beta chains from one sample in a study of blood T cells in healthy people across ages. TCRdb passed the 5' RACE reads through MiXCR, listing each CDR3 protein once. The data contain 650,000 or so distinct CDR3 sequences, about 50% of them singletons. The specimen was blood. All receptors derive from an elderly woman in good health. The CDR3 runs from the conserved cysteine through the conserved F or W. Fields, in order: CDR3 protein, D gene, V gene, J gene. A D gene is named only where the DNA matches it firmly.

CDR3: CASSAGAVYNEQFF
D: -
V: TRBV5-6
J: TRBJ2-1

CDR3: CASKPGTSTYEQYF
D: -
V: TRBV28
J: -

CDR3: CASSQDTGSNEKLFF
D: -
V: TRBV4-1
J: TRBJ1-4

CDR3: CAISDPGGARTDTQYF
D: TRBD2
V: TRBV10-3
J: TRBJ2-3

CDR3: CSARDDRGDETFF
D: TRBD1
V: TRBV20-1
J: TRBJ1-1

CDR3: CASRADSDTQYF
D: -
V: TRBV6-6
J: TRBJ2-3

CDR3: CASSQVGGPGAYNEQFF
D: -
V: TRBV3-1
J: TRBJ2-1

CDR3: CSSTGTSGSMDTQYF
D: TRBD2
V: TRBV20-1
J: TRBJ2-3

CDR3: CASSSPGLARFF
D: TRBD2
V: TRBV7-2
J: TRBJ2-1

CDR3: CASSYRTSGHEQYF
D: TRBD2
V: TRBV7-9
J: TRBJ2-7

CDR3: CASSSQTGLNEKLFF
D: -
V: TRBV7-9
J: TRBJ1-4

CDR3: CASSQMTSGAEQFF
D: TRBD2
V: TRBV3-1
J: TRBJ2-1

CDR3: CSARDSRTGLDEQYF
D: TRBD1
V: TRBV20-1
J: -

CDR3: CASSSRDRGFYGYTF
D: TRBD1
V: TRBV28
J: TRBJ1-2

CDR3: CASSRTGTTNTGELFF
D: -
V: TRBV6-5
J: TRBJ2-2

CDR3: CASSPYGHTGETQYF
D: -
V: TRBV9
J: TRBJ2-5

CDR3: CASSEVWATNEKLFF
D: -
V: TRBV10-2
J: TRBJ1-4

CDR3: CASSAGTGIQGIQYF
D: TRBD1
V: TRBV6-6
J: TRBJ2-4

CDR3: CASSQDVAAAIEQYF
D: -
V: TRBV4-1
J: TRBJ2-7

CDR3: CASGGVSGRQAFF
D: -
V: TRBV2
J: TRBJ1-1

CDR3: CASSLAGTPSTDTQYF
D: -
V: TRBV7-9
J: TRBJ2-3

CDR3: CASSQTDYNEQFF
D: -
V: TRBV7-2
J: TRBJ2-1